This TCR beta chain derives from a study of cytomegalovirus exposure and HLA in healthy donors. Whole-study results and caveats: One cluster of highly shared sequence variants probably arose as a sequencing artifact. The investigators catalogued 150 or so TCR beta chains as cytomegalovirus-associated. Reports credit the classifier with highly specific, highly sensitive diagnosis of cytomegalovirus status.

In germline, CDR1 is MNHEY, CDR2 SMNVEV (reference sequence). The CDR3 consists of 12 residues. Trimming cost V 8 bases and J 3 bases, with 11 bases left between them. For this clone: What it binds is not known.

Primers for the PCR totalled 60 Vbeta and 13 Jbeta. Only in-frame clones appear in the TCRdb table, and some are missing; sequencing was by immunoSEQ multiplex PCR. The repertoire holds some 150,000 clones, with about 77% as singletons. This TCR was recovered from a woman aged 50 to 60 in good health and CMV-seronegative. The chain links TRBV27 to TRBJ2-7; D may be TRBD1 (6 bases). Sequenced input: PBMCs. The DNA of the CDR3 is TGTGCCAGCGGACAGAACAGCTACGAGCAGTACTTC. As protein: CASGQNSYEQYF.